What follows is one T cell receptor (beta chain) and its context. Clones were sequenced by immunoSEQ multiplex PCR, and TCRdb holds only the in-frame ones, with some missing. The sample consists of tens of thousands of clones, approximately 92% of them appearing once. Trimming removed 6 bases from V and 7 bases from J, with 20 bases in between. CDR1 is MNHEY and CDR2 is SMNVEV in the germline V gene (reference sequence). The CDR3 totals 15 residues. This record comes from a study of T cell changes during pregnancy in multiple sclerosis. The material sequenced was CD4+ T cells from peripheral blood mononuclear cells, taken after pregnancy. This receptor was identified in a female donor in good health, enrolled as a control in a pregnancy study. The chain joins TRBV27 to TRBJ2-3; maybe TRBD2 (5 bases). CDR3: CASSRIPLRENTQYF. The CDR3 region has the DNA TGTGCCAGCAGCCGGATCCCGCTGAGGGAAAATACGCAGTATTTT.